The present TCR beta chain was sequenced within a study of shared clonotypes between healthy human individuals. Only CD45RO-negative cells positively selected for CCR7 counted as naive CD8 cells, so terminally differentiated effector memory CD45RA+ cells were excluded. V shed 3 bases and J shed 7 bases, with 9 bases lying between them. The germline V gene has CDR1 MDHEN and CDR2 SYDVKM. The CDR3 is 12 residues long. Using roughly 200 ng DNA, about 29,000 T cell genomes, the sorted-subset replicate PCRs were run. Libraries were prepared by immunoSEQ multiplex PCR; TCRdb keeps only in-frame clonotypes and omits some of them. This sample has about 2.1 million clones, with just under 95% found just once.

The V and J genes are TRBV28 and TRBJ1-1; D is uncertain. This TCR derives from a man younger than 35 in good health. Some clones in this sample may be carry-over from other donors' samples. Sequencing used naive CD8+ T cells from PBMCs. CDR3 bases: TGTGCCAGCAGTTTTTCTGGCCTTGAAGCTTTCTTT. It translates to CASSFSGLEAFF.